This T cell receptor beta chain is drawn from a study of blood T cell repertoires in COVID-19. On the study more broadly: The analysed material was cDNA or gDNA that came from T cells, B-cell-depleted T cells, or PBMCs.

Each participant's cohort was designated according to participant-reported clinical history. Per the original data handling: How many nucleated cells were present was estimated from reference gene primer amplification. Measured with immunoSEQ multiplex PCR; TCRdb has only the in-frame clones, and not every one. That table gives V, J and clone size, and the DNA gave D and trimming. The sample carries about 250,000 clones, over 75% recorded once. V lost 1 base, J lost 5 bases, and 6 bases stayed unmatched. CDR1 and CDR2 (germline): SEHNR, FQNEAQ (reference sequence). The CDR3 loop spans 16 amino acids. Sequencing was performed on PBMCs or T cells enriched from blood (not recorded which). The chain uses TRBV7-9 and TRBJ1-4; 8 nucleotides align to TRBD1. The sequence derives from a woman between 18 and 30 years old who had recovered from COVID-19. In DNA, the CDR3 is TGTGCCAGCAGCTTAGTCCGGGACAGGTCGAATGAAAAACTGTTTTTT. Translation gives CASSLVRDRSNEKLFF. The full variable domain, completed using reference TRBV7-9 and TRBJ1-4, is DTGVSQNPRHKITKRGQNVTFRCDPISEHNRLYWYRQTLGQGPEFLTYFQNEAQLEKSRLLSDRFSAERPKGSFSTLEIQRTEQGDSAMYLCASSLVRDRSNEKLFFGSGTQLSVL.